Listed here are 28 T cell receptor beta chains from one sample, sequenced in a study of OX40 agonist ivuxolimab in advanced cancers. The method was immunoSEQ multiplex PCR; TCRdb's version includes in-frame clones alone and lacks a portion of them. This sample has over 40,000 clones, with around 90% found just once. This specimen was CD4+ or CD8+ T cells sorted from blood, taken in a trial of the OX40 agonist ivuxolimab. All receptors come from an adult with an advanced solid tumor such as melanoma, head and neck, liver or kidney cancer.

The rearrangement links TRBV6-6 to TRBJ1-5; the match to TRBD1 covers 7 bases. CDR1 is MNHNY, CDR2 SVGAGI, per germline (reference sequence). The CDR3 sequence is 15 residues long. V gave up 6 bases and J gave up 1 base; unmatched junction bases: 6. The CDR3, as DNA: TGTGCCAGCAGAAAGTTGGGACAGAGCAATCAGCCCCAGCATTTT. It specifies CASRKLGQSNQPQHF.

The chain employs TRBV18 and TRBJ2-1; 7 bases are shared with TRBD2. The V gene end was trimmed by 5 bases and the J gene end by 6 bases; junction bases not matched to a gene: 10. CDR3 length: 15 amino acids. The germline gives CDR1 KGHSH, CDR2 LQKENI. The DNA of the CDR3 is TGTGCCAGCTCAGCCCAGGGTTCGGGGGGCAATGAGCAGTTCTTC. Its translation is CASSAQGSGGNEQFF. Combining the CDR3 with reference TRBV18 and TRBJ2-1 gives the whole variable domain NAGVMQNPRHLVRRRGQEARLRCSPMKGHSHVYWYRQLPEEGLKFMVYLQKENIIDESGMPKERFSAEFPKEGPSILRIQQVVRGDSAAYFCASSAQGSGGNEQFFGPGTRLTVL.

The V gene is TRBV7-4, the J gene TRBJ1-2; perhaps TRBD1 as D (5 bases). Looked up from germline, CDR1 is SGHVT and CDR2 is SQSDAQ. CDR3 size: 13 residues. V was shortened by 3 bases and J by 2 bases, with 7 bases between the two germline ends. The CDR3 loop reads CASSLYRNYGYTF. CDR3 sequence (DNA): TGTGCCAGCAGCTTGTACAGGAACTATGGCTACACCTTC.

This chain links TRBV7-9 with TRBJ2-1; D may match TRBD1 or TRBD2 (5 bases each). This CDR3 has 17 amino acids. Germline V gene data show CDR1 as SEHNR and CDR2 as FQNEAQ (reference sequence). V lost 11 bases and J 6 bases, leaving 29 bases between the germline ends. This chain's CDR3 is CAGLTLPQGEWGNEQFF. CDR3 DNA: TGTGCCGGCCTAACGTTACCACAAGGGGAGTGGGGCAATGAGCAGTTCTTC. Together with reference TRBV7-9 and TRBJ2-1, the CDR3 gives the full variable domain: DTGVSQNPRHKITKRGQNVTFRCDPISEHNRLYWYRQTLGQGPEFLTYFQNEAQLEKSRLLSDRFSAERPKGSFSTLEIQRTEQGDSAMYLCAGLTLPQGEWGNEQFFGPGTRLTVL.

CDR3 in amino acids: CASSIVGTSDYNEQFF. The CDR3 DNA sequence: TGTGCCAGTAGTATAGTAGGGACTAGCGACTACAATGAGCAGTTCTTC. The chain joins TRBV19 to TRBJ2-1; TRBD2 agrees at 10 bases. The J segment lost 3 bases and the V segment lost 1 base, leaving 3 bases of the junction unmatched. The CDR3 has 16 residues. Germline V lookup: CDR1 LNHDA, CDR2 SQIVND (reference sequence).

This CDR3 reads CASSMDSELTYEQYF. CDR3 nucleotide sequence: TGTGCCAGCAGTATGGACAGTGAATTAACCTACGAGCAGTACTTC. The rearrangement links TRBV28 to TRBJ2-7, with D maybe TRBD1 (6 bases). Per the germline V gene, CDR1 is MDHEN and CDR2 is SYDVKM. The CDR3 sequence is 15 residues long. The germline V and J ends were trimmed by 5 bases and 2 bases, with 16 bases remaining between them. Combining the CDR3 with reference TRBV28 and TRBJ2-7 gives the whole variable domain DVKVTQSSRYLVKRTGEKVFLECVQDMDHENMFWYRQDPGLGLRLIYFSYDVKMKEKGDIPEGYSVSREKKERFSLILESASTNQTSMYLCASSMDSELTYEQYFGPGTRLTVT.

The chain has TRBV30 and TRBJ1-2, with a weak D call TRBD1 (6 bases). CDR1 is GTSNPN and CDR2 is SVGIG in the germline V gene (reference sequence). V lost 0 bases, J lost 7 bases, and 12 bases lay in between. This CDR3 is 13 amino acids long. CDR3: CAWSVRHRVGYTF. The CDR3 DNA is TGTGCCTGGAGTGTACGTCACAGGGTTGGCTACACCTTC. Looking up the rest from reference TRBV30 and TRBJ1-2 gives the full variable domain: SQTIHQWPATLVQPVGSPLSLECTVEGTSNPNLYWYRQAAGRGLQLLFYSVGIGQISSEVPQNLSASRPQDRQFILSSKKLLLSDSGFYLCAWSVRHRVGYTFGSGTRLTVV.

V gene TRBV27 combines with J gene TRBJ2-7, with 9 positions matching TRBD1. Per the germline V gene, CDR1 is MNHEY and CDR2 is SMNVEV (reference sequence). The V segment lost 3 bases and the J segment 2 bases; nucleotides outside the gene matches: 2. The CDR3 runs to 14 residues. The DNA of the CDR3 is TGTGCCAGCAGTTTTGGACAGGGGACCTACGAGCAGTACTTC. This sequence encodes CASSFGQGTYEQYF.

V and J are TRBV28 and TRBJ2-1; TRBD2 matches 7 bases. J gave up 14 bases and V 3 bases, and 7 bases lay outside the gene matches. The CDR3 loop spans 12 amino acids. Germline CDR1 is MDHEN and CDR2 is SYDVKM. The CDR3 here is CASSLRGSLEFF. CDR3 nucleotide sequence: TGTGCCAGCAGTTTGCGGGGGTCCCTCGAGTTCTTC.

For the CDR3, the DNA is TGTGCCAGCAGCCGGACCCGAGGGAACACCGGGGAGCTGTTTTTT. It yields the protein CASSRTRGNTGELFF. The V gene is TRBV14, the J gene TRBJ2-2, with D hard to call. Trimming took off 4 bases at V and 1 base at J, with 10 bases between the two ends. The CDR3 consists of 15 residues. From germline, CDR1 is SGHDN and CDR2 FVKESK.

The rearrangement links TRBV9 to TRBJ2-3; 11 nucleotides line up with TRBD2. The CDR3 length is 15 residues. V lost 2 bases, J lost 4 bases, and 3 bases stayed unmatched. Germline V gives CDR1 SGDLS, CDR2 YYNGEE. The CDR3 DNA is TGTGCCAGCAGCGTGGGACTAGCGGACTCAGATACGCAGTATTTT. It translates to CASSVGLADSDTQYF.

This rearrangement joins TRBV11-2 to TRBJ2-7; TRBD1 aligns across 7 bases. CDR1 and CDR2 (germline): SGHAT, FQNNGV. This CDR3 has 15 residues. After removal of 1 base from V and 5 bases from J, the junction contained 8 bases not matched to a gene. The CDR3 here is CASSLGGRGIHEQYF. The CDR3 nucleotides are TGTGCCAGCAGCTTAGGGGGCAGGGGGATACACGAGCAGTACTTC.

V and J are TRBV11-2 and TRBJ1-5; D is unclear. The length of the CDR3 is 15 residues. Germline V gene sequence: CDR1 SGHAT, CDR2 FQNNGV. The germline V and J ends were trimmed by 8 bases and 2 bases, with 16 bases remaining between them. Here the CDR3 DNA reads TGTGCCAGCGCCGAAGGTTCCGGAGGCAATCAGCCCCAGCATTTT. As protein: CASAEGSGGNQPQHF.

The table lists this clone with a count of one. The rearrangement uses TRBV29-1 and TRBJ2-2, with D possibly called TRBD1 or TRBD2 (5 bases each). This CDR3 is built from 11 residues. V lost 7 bases, J lost 4 bases, and 7 bases lay in between. The germline V gene encodes CDR1 SQVTM and CDR2 ANQGSEA. The CDR3 DNA follows: TGCAGCGCTGGGGGCACCGGGGAGCTGTTTTTT. Its translation: CSAGGTGELFF.

This chain joins TRBV6-6 and TRBJ2-7, with D perhaps being TRBD1 or TRBD2 (5 bases each). V lost 10 bases to trimming and J lost 2 bases, with 18 bases between them. The germline CDR1 and CDR2 sequences are MNHNY and SVGAGI (reference sequence). The CDR3 is made up of 14 amino acids. Here the CDR3 DNA reads TGTGCCACCCAATCTTATCGGGGCCCCTACGAGCAGTACTTC. Translated: CATQSYRGPYEQYF.

The genes are TRBV9 and TRBJ2-1; 10 bases agree with TRBD1. The CDR3 length is 16 residues. Trimming removed 0 bases from V and 7 bases from J; junction bases left unmatched: 7. Looked up from germline, CDR1 is SGDLS and CDR2 is YYNGEE. CDR3 DNA sequence: TGTGCCAGCAGCGTAGCGAGACAGGGGGCAAGGAATGAGCAGTTCTTC. It translates to CASSVARQGARNEQFF.

By sample fraction, this clone is medium-sized. V and J are TRBV19 and TRBJ2-5, with D possibly called TRBD1 or TRBD2 (5 bases each). The germline CDR1 and CDR2 sequences are LNHDA and SQIVND (reference sequence). V shed 10 bases and J shed 1 base, with 10 bases lying between them. The CDR3 totals 12 residues. The CDR3 sequence: CATGDGQETQYF. CDR3 in DNA: TGTGCCACCGGGGACGGCCAAGAGACCCAGTACTTC.

The chain links TRBV5-1 to TRBJ2-3, with 9 nucleotides matching TRBD1. This CDR3 has 14 residues. Germline assignment: CDR1 SGHRS and CDR2 YFSETQ. V was clipped by 4 bases and J by 4 bases; unmatched bases: 4. The CDR3 DNA sequence: TGCGCCAGCAGCGACCGACAGGGGGCAGATACGCAGTATTTT. Its protein is CASSDRQGADTQYF. Filled out from reference TRBV5-1 and TRBJ2-3, the complete variable domain reads KAGVTQTPRYLIKTRGQQVTLSCSPISGHRSVSWYQQTPGQGLQFLFEYFSETQRNKGNFPGRFSGRQFSNSRSEMNVSTLELGDSALYLCASSDRQGADTQYFGPGTRLTVL.

The chain joins TRBV19 to TRBJ1-4, with D possibly being TRBD1 (6 bases). The V gene lost 5 bases and the J gene lost 7 bases, with 17 bases spanning the gap. Germline values: CDR1 LNHDA, CDR2 SQIVND (reference sequence). The CDR3 is 15 amino acids. This chain's CDR3 is CASSVPQGIGEKLFF. CDR3 nucleotide sequence: TGTGCCAGTAGTGTCCCACAGGGAATCGGTGAAAAACTGTTTTTT.

The CDR3 spells CASSSIRAKNIQYF. The CDR3 DNA is TGTGCCAGCAGCTCCATCAGGGCCAAAAACATTCAGTACTTC. The rearrangement joins TRBV11-2 to TRBJ2-4; no clear D. V lost 4 bases and J lost 1, with 8 bases in between. This CDR3 is built from 14 residues. Germline V gene data show CDR1 as SGHAT and CDR2 as FQNNGV.

The genes are TRBV4-2 and TRBJ2-3; 8 bases are shared with TRBD2. Per germline, CDR1 LGHNA and CDR2 YNFKEQ. The CDR3 covers 16 residues. With V trimmed by 1 base and J by 4 bases, 7 bases remained unmatched. CDR3 nucleotides: TGTGCCAGCAGCCAAGGATCCGCTAGCGGGCCAGATACGCAGTATTTT. This encodes CASSQGSASGPDTQYF.

This clone has just a few counts. The V call is TRBV11-2, the J call TRBJ2-5; TRBD1 agrees at 10 bases. The germline V gene encodes CDR1 SGHAT and CDR2 FQNNGV. Losses at the gene ends were 6 bases for V and 4 bases for J; bases not matched to a gene: 11. This CDR3 is 16 amino acids long. CDR3 sequence: CASSYGTGVKGETQYF. The CDR3 DNA sequence: TGTGCCAGCAGTTACGGGACAGGGGTCAAGGGAGAGACCCAGTACTTC.

The chain carries TRBV19 and TRBJ2-5; 7 nucleotides agree with TRBD2. Gene TRBJ2-7 matches the end of the DNA better, so the J call may be wrong. The CDR3 extends over 13 amino acids. Germline V gene lookup returns CDR1 LNHDA and CDR2 SQIVND (reference sequence). CDR3: CASSQGRAYEQYF. Written as DNA, the CDR3 is TGTGCCAGTAGTCAAGGGAGGGCCTACGAGCAGTACTTC.

The CDR3 spells CASSPRDATYEQYF. The CDR3 DNA reads as TGTGCCAGCTCACCACGGGACGCAACCTACGAGCAGTACTTC. This sequence joins TRBV18 and TRBJ2-7; D tentatively reads TRBD1 or TRBD2 (5 bases each). V lost 1 base and J lost 2, with 9 bases in between. The CDR3 runs 14 residues. Germline assignment: CDR1 KGHSH and CDR2 LQKENI.

The genes are TRBV30 and TRBJ2-7, with D unclear. This CDR3 is built from 14 residues. The V end lost 4 bases, the J end lost 3 bases, and 16 bases lay between the germline ends. The germline V gene encodes CDR1 GTSNPN and CDR2 SVGIG (reference sequence). The CDR3 coding sequence is TGTGCCTGGACCCATTATGCCAGCCGCTACGAGCAGTACTTC. Amino acids: CAWTHYASRYEQYF.

The chain uses TRBV5-8 and TRBJ1-1, with a possible D match to TRBD1 (5 bases). The V and J ends lost 2 bases and 1 base respectively, with 12 bases between them. This CDR3 is 15 amino acids long. Germline assignment: CDR1 SGHTS and CDR2 YDEGEE. The CDR3 DNA sequence: TGTGCCAGCAGCTTTAAGGGACCCAAGAACACTGAAGCTTTCTTT. Its translation: CASSFKGPKNTEAFF.

The chain is built from TRBV5-6 and TRBJ2-3; weak D call: TRBD1 (5 bases). The V end was cut by 1 base, the J end by 4 bases, with 19 bases between. The CDR3 has 17 amino acids. Germline V CDR1 and CDR2: SGHDT, YYEEEE. CDR3 region: CASSLRGIATISDTQYF. CDR3 bases: TGTGCCAGCAGCTTGAGGGGAATAGCTACCATTTCAGATACGCAGTATTTT.

The chain carries TRBV7-9 and TRBJ2-1; 10 bases are shared with TRBD2. Trimming at V came to 5 bases and at J to 7 bases, leaving 8 bases not matched to a gene. Germline CDR1 reads SEHNR; CDR2 reads FQNEAQ (reference sequence). The CDR3 runs 15 residues. DNA of the CDR3: TGTGCCAGCAGCCCACATAGCGGGAGGCTGAATGAGCAGTTCTTC. Its protein product is CASSPHSGRLNEQFF.